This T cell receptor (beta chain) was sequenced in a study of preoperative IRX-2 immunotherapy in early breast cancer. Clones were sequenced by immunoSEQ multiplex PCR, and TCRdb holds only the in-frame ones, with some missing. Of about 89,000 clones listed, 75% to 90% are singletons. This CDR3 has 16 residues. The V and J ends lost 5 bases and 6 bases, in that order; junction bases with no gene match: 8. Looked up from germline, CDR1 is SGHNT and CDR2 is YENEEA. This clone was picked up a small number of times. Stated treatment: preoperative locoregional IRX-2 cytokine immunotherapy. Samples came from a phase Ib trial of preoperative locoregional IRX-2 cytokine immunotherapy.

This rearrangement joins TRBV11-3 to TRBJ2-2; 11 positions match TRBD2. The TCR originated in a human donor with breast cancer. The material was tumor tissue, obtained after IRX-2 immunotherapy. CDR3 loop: CASSPVSGRAAGELFF. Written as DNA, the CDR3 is TGTGCCAGCAGCCCCGTTAGCGGGAGGGCTGCCGGGGAGCTGTTTTTT. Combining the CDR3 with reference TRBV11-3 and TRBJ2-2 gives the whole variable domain EAGVVQSPRYKIIEKKQPVAFWCNPISGHNTLYWYLQNLGQGPELLIRYENEEAVDDSQLPKDRFSAERLKGVDSTLKIQPAELGDSAVYLCASSPVSGRAAGELFFGEGSRLTVL.